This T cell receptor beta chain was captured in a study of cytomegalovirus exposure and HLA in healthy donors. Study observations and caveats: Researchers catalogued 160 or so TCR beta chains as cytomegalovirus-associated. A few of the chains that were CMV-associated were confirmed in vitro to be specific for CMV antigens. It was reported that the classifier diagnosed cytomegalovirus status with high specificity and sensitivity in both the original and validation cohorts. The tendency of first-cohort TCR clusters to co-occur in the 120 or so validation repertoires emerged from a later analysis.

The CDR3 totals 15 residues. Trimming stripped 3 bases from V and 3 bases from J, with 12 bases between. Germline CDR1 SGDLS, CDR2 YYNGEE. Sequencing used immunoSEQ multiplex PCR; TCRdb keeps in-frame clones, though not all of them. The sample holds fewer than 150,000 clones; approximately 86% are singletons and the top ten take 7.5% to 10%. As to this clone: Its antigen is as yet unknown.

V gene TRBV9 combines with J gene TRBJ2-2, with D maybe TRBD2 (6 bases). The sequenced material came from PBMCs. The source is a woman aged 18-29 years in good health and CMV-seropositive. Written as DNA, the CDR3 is TGTGCCAGCAGCGCGGGACTCGCCTACACCGGGGAGCTGTTTTTT. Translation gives CASSAGLAYTGELFF.